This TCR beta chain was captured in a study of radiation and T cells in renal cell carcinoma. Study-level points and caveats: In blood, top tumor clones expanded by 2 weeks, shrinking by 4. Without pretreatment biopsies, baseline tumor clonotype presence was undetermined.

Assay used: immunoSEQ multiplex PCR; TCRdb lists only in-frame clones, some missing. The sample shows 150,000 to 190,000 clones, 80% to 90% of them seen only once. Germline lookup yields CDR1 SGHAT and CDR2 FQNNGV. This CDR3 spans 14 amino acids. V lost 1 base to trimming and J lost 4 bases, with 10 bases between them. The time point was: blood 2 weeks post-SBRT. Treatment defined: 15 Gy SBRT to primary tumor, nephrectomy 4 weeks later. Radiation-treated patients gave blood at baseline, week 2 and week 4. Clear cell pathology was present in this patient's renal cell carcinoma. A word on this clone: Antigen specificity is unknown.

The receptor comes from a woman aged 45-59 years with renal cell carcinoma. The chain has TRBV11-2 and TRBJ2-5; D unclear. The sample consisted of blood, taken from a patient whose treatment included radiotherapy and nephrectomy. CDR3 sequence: CASSLAVVGETQYF. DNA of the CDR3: TGTGCCAGCAGCTTAGCTGTGGTGGGAGAGACCCAGTACTTC. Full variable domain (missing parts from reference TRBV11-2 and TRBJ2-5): EAGVAQSPRYKIIEKRQSVAFWCNPISGHATLYWYQQILGQGPKLLIQFQNNGVVDDSQLPKDRFSAERLKGVDSTLKIQPAKLEDSAVYLCASSLAVVGETQYFGPGTRLLVL.